Below, 14 T cell receptor beta chains from the same sample are listed, as sequenced in a study of response to subunit inactivated influenza vaccine. One entry per CDR3 protein, called by TCRdb with MiXCR from the RT-PCR reads. The sample shows 500,000 to 600,000 distinct CDR3 sequences, approximately 7.1% of them seen only once. This material consisted of PBMCs from blood, taken less than 30 months after vaccination. The receptors shown here come from a man aged 50 to 69 who received an inactivated influenza vaccine.

In its sample, this clonotype was seen a few times. This rearrangement joins TRBV5-1 to TRBJ2-7; tentatively, D is TRBD2 (6 bases). This CDR3 spans 16 amino acids. Between the trimmed V and J ends, which lost 4 bases and 3 bases, there was a span of 20 bases. Germline lookup yields CDR1 SGHRS and CDR2 YFSETQ. The CDR3 spells CASSPTQAWEDYEQYF. CDR3 in DNA: TGCGCCAGCAGCCCCACTCAGGCGTGGGAGGACTACGAGCAGTACTTC.

The chain employs TRBV5-1 and TRBJ2-7; D is possibly TRBD1 or TRBD2 (5 bases each). Per the germline V gene, CDR1 is SGHRS and CDR2 is YFSETQ. V was cut by 4 bases and J by 2 bases, with 16 bases left in between. CDR3 size: 15 residues. CDR3 DNA sequence: TGCGCCAGCAGCATAACCGGGACCGATACCTACGAGCAGTACTTC. It yields the protein CASSITGTDTYEQYF.

This sequence joins TRBV29-1 and TRBJ1-1; possible D gene TRBD1, 6 bases. The CDR3 length is 13 residues. Trimming took 4 bases from V and 5 from J, leaving 14 bases between them. Germline V CDR1 and CDR2: SQVTM, ANQGSEA. The CDR3 bases are TGCAGCGTTGCTGTGGGGGCTCGTACTGAAGCTTTCTTT. Amino acids: CSVAVGARTEAFF.

This clonotype was counted at least ten times. The chain links TRBV11-2 to TRBJ2-3; no clear D gene. The length of the CDR3 is 15 residues. V lost 0 bases to trimming and J lost 1 base, with 8 bases between them. Germline assignment: CDR1 SGHAT and CDR2 FQNNGV. CDR3 in DNA: TGTGCCAGCAGCTTAGAGTTCCTAGGCACAGATACGCAGTATTTT. Amino acids: CASSLEFLGTDTQYF.

The chain employs TRBV28 and TRBJ2-7; perhaps TRBD2 as D (6 bases). Per germline, CDR1 MDHEN and CDR2 SYDVKM. Trimming pared 2 bases from V and 0 bases from J, leaving 17 bases between. This CDR3 region has 17 residues. For the CDR3, the DNA is TGTGCCAGCAGTTTACTGTCTCTAGCGAGGAGCTCCTACGAGCAGTACTTC. It translates to CASSLLSLARSSYEQYF.

This clonotype turned up a few times. The chain links TRBV28 to TRBJ2-2, with 10 bases aligning to TRBD1. The V gene end was trimmed by 7 bases and the J gene end by 5 bases; junction bases not matched to a gene: 7. This CDR3 has 15 amino acids. Looked up from germline, CDR1 is MDHEN and CDR2 is SYDVKM. CDR3 in amino acids: CASTTPGQGTGELFF. As DNA, the CDR3 is TGTGCCAGCACCACTCCGGGACAGGGGACCGGGGAGCTGTTTTTT.

This clonotype came up many times. The chain couples TRBV3-1 to TRBJ1-5, with 8 nucleotides matching TRBD1. This CDR3 is 15 amino acids long. Germline trimming cut 3 bases from V and 4 bases from J; bases unmatched to any gene: 5. Per the germline V gene, CDR1 is LGHDT and CDR2 is YNNKEL (reference sequence). The CDR3 here is CASSHTGQGNQPQHF. For the CDR3, the DNA is TGTGCCAGCAGCCACACTGGACAGGGAAATCAGCCCCAGCATTTT.

In nucleotides, the CDR3 is TGTGCCAGCAGCTTAGAGGGACTTAACACAGATACGCAGTATTTT. It translates to CASSLEGLNTDTQYF. The rearrangement links TRBV11-2 to TRBJ2-3, with TRBD2 as a possible D gene (6 bases). The CDR3 consists of 15 residues. CDR1 SGHAT and CDR2 FQNNGV come from the germline V gene. Trimming cost V 0 bases and J 2 bases, with 9 bases left between them.

In its sample, this clonotype was seen many times. The chain recombines TRBV3-1 with TRBJ2-3; possible D gene TRBD2, 7 bases. CDR3 length: 20 amino acids. The germline gives CDR1 LGHDT, CDR2 YNNKEL (reference sequence). Trimming removed 6 bases from V and 4 bases from J, with 32 bases in between. CDR3 in DNA: TGTGCCAGCAGACCATCCCTTGGACCGCTGGGGGCTAGCGGCGCAGATACGCAGTATTTT. Translating it yields CASRPSLGPLGASGADTQYF.

This clonotype showed up many times. The V and J genes are TRBV4-2 and TRBJ1-1, with D unresolved. Per the germline V gene, CDR1 is LGHNA and CDR2 is YNFKEQ. CDR3 length: 14 amino acids. The V and J ends lost 0 bases and 10 bases respectively, with 15 bases between them. The CDR3 loop reads CASSQDFRPQGAFF. As DNA, the CDR3 is TGTGCCAGCAGCCAAGACTTCCGCCCCCAAGGAGCTTTCTTT.

In this sample, this clonotype turned up many times. This rearrangement joins TRBV7-2 to TRBJ2-2; TRBD2 agrees at 9 bases. This CDR3 spans 15 amino acids. With V trimmed by 0 bases and J by 13 bases, 9 bases remained unmatched. The germline V gene encodes CDR1 SGHTA and CDR2 FQGNSA. CDR3 DNA sequence: TGTGCCAGCAGCTTAGCGTCTAGCGGGGCCGAATGGCTGTTTTTT. This sequence encodes CASSLASSGAEWLFF.

This clonotype was picked up many times. The chain joins TRBV6-1 to TRBJ1-2, with D tentatively TRBD1 (5 bases). CDR1 and CDR2 from the germline V gene are MNHNS and SASEGT. Trimming removed 2 bases from V and 4 bases from J, with 17 bases in between. CDR3 size: 16 residues. DNA for the CDR3: TGTGCCAGCAGTGAAACCGGGACCCCGTTCCCCTATGGCTACACCTTC. Translation gives CASSETGTPFPYGYTF.

In DNA, the CDR3 is TGTGCCAGCAGTCCGGGACAGGGGTTAGCAGATACGCAGTATTTT. Residues: CASSPGQGLADTQYF. The chain uses TRBV12-3 or TRBV12-4 and TRBJ2-3, with 10 bases fitting TRBD1. The CDR3 runs 15 residues. V shed 5 bases and J 4 bases; nucleotides not matched to a gene: 6.

This clonotype was seen a handful of times. The chain employs TRBV20-1 and TRBJ2-7, with a possible D match to TRBD2 (5 bases). The V gene's germline CDR1 is DFQATT and CDR2 SNEGSKA (reference sequence). The V end lost 5 bases, the J end lost 9 bases, and 14 bases lay between the germline ends. This CDR3 has 11 amino acids. The CDR3 DNA follows: TGCAGTGCTTGGAGGACGGCGGGGCAGTACTTC. This gives the protein CSAWRTAGQYF.